This T cell receptor beta chain was recorded in a study of cytomegalovirus exposure and HLA in healthy donors. Notes on the study in general: Cytomegalovirus association was assigned to about 180 TCR beta chains.

Regarding this clone: Its matching antigen is unknown.

Both 60 Vbeta primers and 13 Jbeta primers went into the PCR. Sequenced by immunoSEQ multiplex PCR; TCRdb stores in-frame clones only, minus some. In the table there are over 150,000 clones, 75% of which are singletons. The germline gives CDR1 MNHEY, CDR2 SMNVEV (reference sequence). There are 16 residues in the CDR3. Germline trimming cut 4 bases from V and 1 base from J; bases unmatched to any gene: 8. Specimen: PBMCs. The rearrangement joins TRBV27 to TRBJ2-3, with TRBD2 identical over 7 bases. The source is a male donor in good health and CMV-seronegative. The CDR3 here is CASSSISGRGTDTQYF. The CDR3, as DNA: TGTGCCAGCAGTTCCATTAGCGGGCGAGGCACAGATACGCAGTATTTT.